A selection of T cell receptor beta chains follows, all from one sample in a study of breast tumors, draining lymph nodes, adjacent tissues. A single record per CDR3 protein comes from TCRdb applying MiXCR to the multiplex PCR reads. This table has around 100,000 distinct CDR3 sequences, 21% appearing once. Sample: axillary lymph node tissue. These receptors all come from a female donor with breast cancer. Some clones in this sample may be carry-over from other donors' samples. Both conserved end residues are part of each CDR3. A D gene is named only where the DNA matches it firmly. The listing skips clone size in some rows; elsewhere it reads once, few, many or a size class.

>TRBJ2-1|NA|many|TRBV11-2
CASSLGESEQFF
TGTGCCAGCAGCTTAGGAGAAAGTGAGCAGTTCTTC
>TRBJ2-5|NA|many|TRBV12-3/TRBV12-4
CASSFRIQETQYF
TGTGCCAGCAGTTTTCGGATCCAAGAGACCCAGTACTTC
>TRBJ1-2|TRBD1|many|TRBV7-9
CASSLHRGSGYGYTF
TGTGCCAGCAGCTTACACAGGGGGTCGGGGTATGGCTACACCTTC
>TRBJ1-5|TRBD1|many|TRBV10-2
CASSDDRVGQPQHF
TGCGCCAGCAGTGACGACAGGGTTGGTCAGCCCCAGCATTTT
>TRBJ2-1|NA|many|TRBV7-6
CASSLNMGDREQFF
TGTGCCAGCAGCTTAAACATGGGGGATAGGGAGCAGTTCTTC
>TRBJ1-2|TRBD1|NA|TRBV27
CASGTGQGPYGYTF
TGTGCCAGCGGTACGGGACAGGGCCCCTATGGCTACACCTTC
>TRBJ2-5|NA|many|TRBV5-5
CASSLVRARETQYF
TGTGCCAGCAGCTTGGTTCGGGCTAGAGAGACCCAGTACTTC
>TRBJ1-2|TRBD1|many|TRBV4-1
CASSQAKPGQGAGYTF
TGCGCCAGCAGCCAGGCCAAACCGGGACAGGGGGCCGGCTACACCTTC
>TRBJ1-6|NA|many|TRBV30
CAWSVAQARNSPLHF
TGTGCCTGGAGTGTTGCACAGGCGAGAAATTCACCCCTCCACTTT
>TRBJ1-1|TRBD1|few|TRBV2
CASSEIIRTGQNTEAFF
TGTGCCAGCAGTGAAATTATCCGGACAGGGCAGAACACTGAAGCTTTCTTT
>TRBJ1-5|NA|many|TRBV7-9
CASSAGGSAQHF
TGTGCCAGCAGCGCCGGTGGTTCAGCCCAGCATTTT
>TRBJ1-2|NA|many|TRBV4-1
CASSQVPHTGDYGYTF
TGCGCCAGCAGCCAAGTCCCGCACACTGGCGACTATGGCTACACCTTC
>TRBJ1-1|NA|NA|TRBV3-1
CASSQSYTEAFF
TGTGCCAGCAGCCAGTCTTACACTGAAGCTTTCTTT
>TRBJ2-7|TRBD1|many|TRBV13
CASSSKRTGTYEQYF
TGTGCCAGCAGCTCCAAACGGACAGGGACCTACGAGCAGTACTTC
>TRBJ1-2|TRBD1|many|TRBV11-2
CASSLDDRGAYGYTF
TGTGCCAGCAGCTTAGATGACAGGGGGGCCTATGGCTACACCTTC
>TRBJ1-4|NA|many|TRBV2
CASRGGVDGRKLFF
TGTGCCAGCAGAGGCGGGGTGGATGGGCGGAAACTGTTTTTT
>TRBJ1-1|NA|NA|TRBV4-1
CASSQARTVNTEAFF
TGCGCCAGCAGCCAGGCTCGGACCGTGAACACTGAAGCTTTCTTT
>TRBJ1-3|TRBD1|NA|TRBV3-1
CASSRGAGGSGNTIYF
TGTGCCAGCAGCCGAGGGGCAGGGGGGTCTGGAAACACCATATATTTT
>TRBJ1-6|NA|many|TRBV7-8
CASSSRGSFTPLHF
TGTGCCAGCAGCTCTCGGGGGAGTTTTACACCCCTCCACTTT
>TRBJ1-2|NA|NA|TRBV6-1
CASSLALYGYTF
TGTGCCAGCTCCCTGGCCCTCTATGGCTACACCTTC